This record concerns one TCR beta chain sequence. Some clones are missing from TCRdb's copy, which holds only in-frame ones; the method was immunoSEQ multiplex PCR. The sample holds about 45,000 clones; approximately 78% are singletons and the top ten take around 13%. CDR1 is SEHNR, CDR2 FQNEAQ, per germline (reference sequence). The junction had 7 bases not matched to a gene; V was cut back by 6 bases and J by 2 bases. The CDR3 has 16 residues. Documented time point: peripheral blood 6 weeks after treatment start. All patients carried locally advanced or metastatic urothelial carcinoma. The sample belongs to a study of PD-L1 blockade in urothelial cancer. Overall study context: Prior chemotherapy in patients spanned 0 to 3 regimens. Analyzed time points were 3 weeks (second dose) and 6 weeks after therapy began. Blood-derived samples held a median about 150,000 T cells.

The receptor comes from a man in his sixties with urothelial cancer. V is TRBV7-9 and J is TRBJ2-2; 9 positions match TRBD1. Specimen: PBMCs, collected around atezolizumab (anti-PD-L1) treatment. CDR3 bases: TGTGCCAGCAGACAAACAGGGGGCATCAACACCGGGGAGCTGTTTTTT. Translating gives CASRQTGGINTGELFF.